This entry lists 10 T cell receptor beta chains sequenced from one sample in a study of blood T cells in healthy people across ages. The use of a sample-barcoded 5' primer and a J-beta primer mix characterized a second PCR of roughly 7 to 12 cycles. Each CDR3 protein gets one entry after TCRdb re-called the 5' RACE reads with MiXCR. This table holds roughly 1,700,000 distinct CDR3 sequences, 28% found once. Sequencing input: blood. The receptors here all came from a young woman in good health.

The J gene is TRBJ1-1, the V gene TRBV7-2; D is unclear. Between the trimmed V and J ends, which lost 5 bases and 5 bases, there was a span of 12 bases. Germline CDR1 is SGHTA and CDR2 is FQGNSA. The CDR3 covers 13 residues. The CDR3 DNA reads TGTGCCAGCAGCCCGCAAATGGGAACTGAAGCTTTCTTT. Its translation is CASSPQMGTEAFF.

This clonotype has a count of ten or more. The gene calls are TRBV7-9 and TRBJ2-7; D perhaps matches TRBD2 (7 bases). V lost 5 bases to trimming and J lost 2 bases, with 16 bases between them. The germline V gene encodes CDR1 SEHNR and CDR2 FQNEAQ (reference sequence). CDR3 size: 15 residues. In nucleotides, the CDR3 is TGTGCCAGCAGCCGCCGGGGGGCTTCCCCCTACGAGCAGTACTTC. Residues: CASSRRGASPYEQYF.

This rearrangement joins TRBV29-1 to TRBJ1-2; TRBD1 matches 10 bases. V lost 6 bases and J lost 4; bases outside the gene matches: 14. The CDR3 is 16 amino acids. Germline V gene data show CDR1 as SQVTM and CDR2 as ANQGSEA. DNA of the CDR3: TGCAGCGTCAGTCAAGGACAGGGGGTGAGAGGCTATGGCTACACCTTC. This sequence encodes CSVSQGQGVRGYGYTF.

This clonotype was counted ten times or more. This chain joins TRBV29-1 and TRBJ2-7; D might be TRBD2 (5 bases). Per the germline V gene, CDR1 is SQVTM and CDR2 is ANQGSEA. The CDR3 covers 13 residues. With 5 bases removed from V and 3 bases from J, the gap between germline ends came to 14 bases. The CDR3 loop reads CSVYGLEDYEQYF. DNA for the CDR3: TGCAGCGTTTATGGTTTGGAGGACTACGAGCAGTACTTC.

J is TRBJ1-1 and V is TRBV20-1; D uncertain. The CDR3 length is 14 residues. Germline V CDR1 and CDR2: DFQATT, SNEGSKA (reference sequence). The V end was cut by 5 bases, the J end by 0 bases, with 13 bases between. The CDR3 loop reads CSADRGRVNTEAFF. Here the CDR3 DNA reads TGCAGTGCTGATCGAGGACGGGTGAACACTGAAGCTTTCTTT.

The rearrangement joins TRBV20-1 to TRBJ2-7, with TRBD1 matching over 9 bases. The CDR3 covers 16 residues. Trimming cost V 3 bases and J 2 bases; bases outside gene matches: 11. Looked up from germline, CDR1 is DFQATT and CDR2 is SNEGSKA (reference sequence). CDR3 protein: CSARGHAGTGPYEQYF. CDR3 sequence (DNA): TGCAGTGCTAGGGGGCACGCGGGGACAGGGCCCTACGAGCAGTACTTC.

This clonotype was seen many times. J is TRBJ2-1 and V is TRBV29-1; 7 bases map to TRBD1. V was clipped by 7 bases and J by 8 bases; unmatched bases: 8. Germline CDR1 reads SQVTM; CDR2 reads ANQGSEA. The CDR3 runs 12 residues. CDR3 DNA: TGCAGCGCCTCGGGACAGACCCATGAGCAGTTCTTC. It codes for CSASGQTHEQFF.

V is TRBV18 and J is TRBJ1-3; D call uncertain. The CDR3 has 13 residues. Germline V gives CDR1 KGHSH, CDR2 LQKENI. V was cut by 5 bases and J by 3 bases, with 8 bases left in between. CDR3 DNA: TGTGCCAGCTCAAACAGCCATGGAAACACCATATATTTT. It codes for CASSNSHGNTIYF.

Of note for this clonotype: With a much larger clone just one base away, this may be a read error. The CDR3: CASSLDGAETQYF. The CDR3 nucleotides read TGTGCCAGCAGCTTAGACGGGGCAGAGACCCAGTACTTC. The chain carries TRBV7-9 and TRBJ2-5, with D tentatively TRBD1 or TRBD2 (5 bases each). Looked up from germline, CDR1 is SEHNR and CDR2 is FQNEAQ (reference sequence). The CDR3 totals 13 residues. V was shortened by 1 base and J by 4 bases, with 7 bases between the two germline ends.

This chain links TRBV6-1 with TRBJ1-5; D not resolved. The CDR3 runs to 17 residues. Per the germline V gene, CDR1 is MNHNS and CDR2 is SASEGT. V was pared by 0 bases and J by 0 bases, with 12 bases between. For the CDR3, the DNA is TGTGCCAGCAGTGAAGCGCGAGGGATTTATAGCAATCAGCCCCAGCATTTT. Translated, it gives CASSEARGIYSNQPQHF.